A single sample is the source of the 27 T cell receptor beta chains below, sequenced in a study of cytomegalovirus exposure and HLA in healthy donors. The PCR used 60 Vbeta and 13 Jbeta primers. Repertoires were generated with immunoSEQ multiplex PCR, while TCRdb's copy carries only in-frame clones and drops some. The table includes 100,000 to 150,000 clones, more than 65% detected once. The sequencing input was PBMCs. The receptors come from a male donor in good health and CMV-seropositive.

This clone was seen only once. V gene TRBV28 combines with J gene TRBJ2-7, with 8 bases fitting TRBD2. J lost 8 bases, V lost 7 bases, and 10 bases had no gene match. Germline loops: CDR1 MDHEN, CDR2 SYDVKM. The CDR3 contains 13 residues. The CDR3 region has the DNA TGTGCCAGCACGTCAGGCGGGAGGAATAAGCAGTACTTC. Translation: CASTSGGRNKQYF.

V gene TRBV5-1 combines with J gene TRBJ2-3; the match to TRBD2 covers 11 bases. The CDR3 has 16 residues. CDR1 is SGHRS and CDR2 is YFSETQ in the germline V gene. The V and J ends lost 2 bases and 4 bases, in that order; junction bases with no gene match: 6. The CDR3, as DNA: TGCGCCAGCAGCTTCTTTAGCGGGGGGGCTGCAGATACGCAGTATTTT. Its protein product is CASSFFSGGAADTQYF. The full variable domain, completed using reference TRBV5-1 and TRBJ2-3, is KAGVTQTPRYLIKTRGQQVTLSCSPISGHRSVSWYQQTPGQGLQFLFEYFSETQRNKGNFPGRFSGRQFSNSRSEMNVSTLELGDSALYLCASSFFSGGAADTQYFGPGTRLTVL.

This chain joins TRBV7-2 and TRBJ2-2; the D is unclear. Trimming shortened V by 6 bases and J by 2 bases, and 7 bases separated the two germline ends. CDR3 size: 13 residues. Germline V lookup: CDR1 SGHTA, CDR2 FQGNSA. The CDR3 spells CASRSPNTGELFF. The DNA for the CDR3 is TGTGCCAGCAGGAGCCCCAACACCGGGGAGCTGTTTTTT.

This chain uses TRBV11-2 with TRBJ2-3, with D possibly matching TRBD1 (5 bases). The CDR3 sequence is 16 residues long. Per germline, CDR1 SGHAT and CDR2 FQNNGV. V was trimmed by 5 bases and J by 2 bases, leaving 17 bases between them. As DNA, the CDR3 is TGTGCCAGCAGCCCAACGGGCAGGGCCCACACAGATACGCAGTATTTT. As protein: CASSPTGRAHTDTQYF. Full variable domain (rest looked up from reference TRBV11-2 and TRBJ2-3): EAGVAQSPRYKIIEKRQSVAFWCNPISGHATLYWYQQILGQGPKLLIQFQNNGVVDDSQLPKDRFSAERLKGVDSTLKIQPAKLEDSAVYLCASSPTGRAHTDTQYFGPGTRLTVL.

The chain couples TRBV5-6 to TRBJ1-5, with D unresolved. Trimming cost V 0 bases and J 6 bases, with 16 bases left between them. The V gene's germline CDR1 is SGHDT and CDR2 YYEEEE. The CDR3 loop spans 16 amino acids. Here the CDR3 DNA reads TGTGCCAGCAGCTTGGGGAGGGAGGGCCTTAGTCAGCCCCAGCATTTT. Amino acids: CASSLGREGLSQPQHF.

The chain has TRBV29-1 and TRBJ2-2; D is unclear. Germline CDR1 reads SQVTM; CDR2 reads ANQGSEA. The CDR3 contains 13 residues. Trimming pared 3 bases from V and 3 bases from J, leaving 8 bases between. The CDR3 region is CSVENRDTGELFF. CDR3 sequence (DNA): TGCAGCGTTGAGAACAGAGACACCGGGGAGCTGTTTTTT.

The rearrangement uses TRBV28 and TRBJ2-7; 7 bases match TRBD1. From germline, CDR1 is MDHEN and CDR2 SYDVKM. J gave up 1 base and V 3 bases, and 12 bases lay outside the gene matches. The CDR3 consists of 17 residues. The CDR3 region is CASSFMARDSPSYEQYF. The CDR3 DNA follows: TGTGCCAGCAGTTTTATGGCCCGGGACAGCCCTTCCTACGAGCAGTACTTC.

The chain is built from TRBV28 and TRBJ1-4, with D uncertain. V lost 10 bases and J lost 7, with 10 bases in between. Germline loops: CDR1 MDHEN, CDR2 SYDVKM. CDR3 length: 11 residues. The CDR3 DNA follows: TGTGCCACCCTATATTTTGAAAAACTGTTTTTT. This encodes CATLYFEKLFF.

V is TRBV27 and J is TRBJ1-4; D ambiguous. Germline-derived CDR1 and CDR2 are MNHEY and SMNVEV (reference sequence). V was trimmed by 4 bases and J by 6 bases, leaving 12 bases between them. The CDR3 length is 14 residues. The CDR3 spells CASSSHGDDEKLFF. CDR3 in DNA: TGTGCCAGCAGTTCCCACGGAGACGATGAAAAACTGTTTTTT.

The chain links TRBV2 to TRBJ2-7; D may be TRBD1 (6 bases). From germline, CDR1 is SNHLY and CDR2 FYNNEI. This CDR3 is 12 amino acids long. V lost 6 bases, J lost 3 bases, and 9 bases lay in between. The CDR3 loop reads CASRGRGYEQYF. The CDR3 DNA sequence: TGTGCCAGCAGAGGCAGGGGCTACGAGCAGTACTTC.

The J gene is TRBJ2-3, the V gene TRBV5-1; TRBD2 aligns across 7 bases. CDR3 length: 15 amino acids. The J segment lost 2 bases and the V segment lost 6 bases, leaving 9 bases of the junction unmatched. From germline, CDR1 is SGHRS and CDR2 YFSETQ. In DNA form, the CDR3 reads TGCGCCAGCACCTCGGGAGCGGGGTACACAGATACGCAGTATTTT. It yields the protein CASTSGAGYTDTQYF.

This chain links TRBV5-8 with TRBJ2-1, with 7 bases fitting TRBD2. V trimming: 4 bases; J trimming: 6 bases; junction bases outside the gene matches: 13. Germline loops: CDR1 SGHTS, CDR2 YDEGEE. This CDR3 has 16 amino acids. Here the CDR3 DNA reads TGTGCCAGCAGCAAGTTAGTGGGACTAAGGTTCAATGAGCAGTTCTTC. Its translation is CASSKLVGLRFNEQFF. The full variable domain, in which reference TRBV5-8 and TRBJ2-1 provide the parts outside the CDR3, is EAGVTQSPTHLIKTRGQQATLRCSPISGHTSVYWYQQALGLGLQFLLWYDEGEERNRGNFPPRFSGRQFPNYSSELNVNALELEDSALYLCASSKLVGLRFNEQFFGPGTRLTVL.

This chain links TRBV7-9 with TRBJ1-2; tentatively, D is TRBD1 (5 bases). V dropped 2 bases and J dropped 1 base, with 5 bases sitting between them. The CDR3 is 13 amino acids. CDR1 is SEHNR, CDR2 FQNEAQ, per germline (reference sequence). For the CDR3, the DNA is TGTGCCAGCAGCTTACAGGGTAACTATGGCTACACCTTC. Translated: CASSLQGNYGYTF.

V is TRBV27 and J is TRBJ2-7, with 12 bases fitting TRBD1. The CDR3 runs 15 residues. V shed 4 bases and J 7 bases; nucleotides not matched to a gene: 8. Per the germline V gene, CDR1 is MNHEY and CDR2 is SMNVEV (reference sequence). The CDR3 nucleotides are TGTGCCAGCAGTTCGGCGGGACAGGGGGCTGGTGAGCAGTACTTC. This translates into CASSSAGQGAGEQYF.

The rearrangement joins TRBV11-2 to TRBJ2-7; no firm D call. There are 13 residues in the CDR3. Trimming pared 11 bases from V and 0 bases from J, leaving 14 bases between. Germline CDR1 reads SGHAT; CDR2 reads FQNNGV. The CDR3 nucleotides read TGTGCCGCCCGTAGACTGAGCTCCTACGAGCAGTACTTC. Its protein is CAARRLSSYEQYF. The complete variable domain, with remaining parts taken from reference TRBV11-2 and TRBJ2-7, reads EAGVAQSPRYKIIEKRQSVAFWCNPISGHATLYWYQQILGQGPKLLIQFQNNGVVDDSQLPKDRFSAERLKGVDSTLKIQPAKLEDSAVYLCAARRLSSYEQYFGPGTRLTVT.

This clone has just a few counts. The CDR3 loop is CASTGGVEEQYF. The DNA for the CDR3 is TGTGCCAGCACCGGCGGCGTAGAAGAGCAGTACTTC. This chain links TRBV2 with TRBJ2-7; no clear D. Germline CDR1 is SNHLY and CDR2 is FYNNEI. The CDR3 is 12 residues long. V gave up 7 bases and J gave up 7 bases, with 14 bases separating them.

The chain couples TRBV6-1 to TRBJ1-5; 10 bases map to TRBD1. The V segment lost 6 bases and the J segment 4 bases; nucleotides outside the gene matches: 3. The CDR3 spans 14 residues. Germline V gene data show CDR1 as MNHNS and CDR2 as SASEGT. DNA for the CDR3: TGTGCCAGCAGGGACAGGGGGTGGAATCAGCCCCAGCATTTT. It specifies CASRDRGWNQPQHF.

The chain carries TRBV6-1 and TRBJ2-1, with 8 positions matching TRBD1. V was clipped by 8 bases and J by 2 bases; unmatched bases: 5. The CDR3 loop spans 14 amino acids. The germline gives CDR1 MNHNS, CDR2 SASEGT. CDR3 bases: TGTGCCAGCGGAGGGGACAGGCCCTACAATGAGCAGTTCTTC. Translation gives CASGGDRPYNEQFF.

The V and J genes are TRBV2 and TRBJ1-5; D gene unclear. The V end lost 2 bases, the J end lost 0 bases, and 11 bases lay between the germline ends. The CDR3 covers 16 residues. Germline V CDR1 and CDR2: SNHLY, FYNNEI. CDR3: CASSENFSGSNQPQHF. Here the CDR3 DNA reads TGTGCCAGCAGTGAAAACTTTAGCGGTAGCAATCAGCCCCAGCATTTT.

V usage is TRBV5-1 and J usage is TRBJ1-6, with 9 positions matching TRBD1. From germline, CDR1 is SGHRS and CDR2 YFSETQ. Unmatched junction bases numbered 7, after V lost 7 bases and J lost 5 bases. The CDR3 has 15 amino acids. The chain's CDR3 is CASSSGTGHNSPLHF. The CDR3 bases are TGCGCCAGCTCATCTGGGACAGGGCATAATTCACCCCTCCACTTT.

V and J are TRBV7-3 and TRBJ1-2; 7 bases agree with TRBD1. The junction had 9 bases not matched to a gene; V was cut back by 5 bases and J by 6 bases. From germline, CDR1 is SGHTA and CDR2 FQGTGA. This CDR3 has 14 amino acids. The CDR3 spells CASSPSSRGDGYTF. The CDR3 nucleotides read TGTGCCAGCAGCCCCTCGTCCAGGGGGGATGGCTACACCTTC.

The genes are TRBV2 and TRBJ2-7, with D possibly matching TRBD1 (6 bases). Between the trimmed V and J ends, which lost 6 bases and 1 base, there was a span of 16 bases. This CDR3 region has 15 residues. In germline, CDR1 is SNHLY, CDR2 FYNNEI. CDR3 sequence: CASSALGGRSYEQYF. The CDR3 DNA follows: TGTGCCAGCAGCGCCCTAGGGGGAAGGTCCTACGAGCAGTACTTC.

The V call is TRBV29-1, the J call TRBJ1-4; D remains ambiguous. The V gene's germline CDR1 is SQVTM and CDR2 ANQGSEA. The V and J ends lost 3 bases and 7 bases respectively, with 9 bases between them. The CDR3 has 12 amino acids. In DNA form, the CDR3 reads TGCAGCGTTGAGGAGGGTAGTGAAAAACTGTTTTTT. Protein sequence: CSVEEGSEKLFF.

The chain uses TRBV6-5 and TRBJ2-5; 7 positions match TRBD1. The CDR3 spans 13 residues. The J segment lost 6 bases and the V segment lost 5 bases, leaving 6 bases of the junction unmatched. Germline values: CDR1 MNHEY, CDR2 SVGAGI. The CDR3 DNA reads TGTGCCAGCAGTCCGACAGGGATGCAGACCCAGTACTTC. Amino acids: CASSPTGMQTQYF.

This rearrangement joins TRBV5-1 to TRBJ1-2; the match to TRBD1 covers 7 bases. Per the germline V gene, CDR1 is SGHRS and CDR2 is YFSETQ. The CDR3 runs 12 residues. The V segment lost 4 bases and the J segment 4 bases; nucleotides outside the gene matches: 1. The CDR3 sequence: CASSGTAYGYTF. The CDR3 DNA reads TGCGCCAGCAGCGGGACAGCCTATGGCTACACCTTC.

Notes on this clone: At one end, the junction sequence differs from germline, possibly due to a read error. Other DNA sequences in the sample encode the same CDR3. The chain carries TRBV11-1 and TRBJ2-5; TRBD2 matches 9 bases. Germline values: CDR1 SGHAT, CDR2 FQDESV (reference sequence). This CDR3 spans 16 amino acids. CDR3 in amino acids: CASSLAGTSRQETQYF. The DNA for the CDR3 is TGTGCCAGCAGCCTAGCTGGGACTAGCAGACAAGAGACCCAGTACTTC.

J is TRBJ1-5 and V is TRBV30; 8 bases line up with TRBD1. This CDR3 has 13 amino acids. CDR1 is GTSNPN and CDR2 is SVGIG in the germline V gene (reference sequence). The trim removed 2 bases at V and 7 bases at J, leaving 4 bases unmatched. The CDR3 DNA reads as TGTGCCTGGAGTCAGGGGGCAGGACAGCCCCAGCATTTT. Protein sequence: CAWSQGAGQPQHF.